This T cell receptor (beta chain) emerged from a study of blood T cell repertoires in COVID-19. Whole-study context: Nucleic acid was either cDNA or gDNA, and it came from T cells, B-cell-depleted T cells, or PBMCs.

Per the authors' pipeline: Reference gene primer amplification yielded estimated nucleated cell counts. Data came from immunoSEQ multiplex PCR; TCRdb stores just in-frame clones and leaves some out. Clone size and the V and J calls come from that table; the DNA yielded D and trimming. The sample has 300,000 to 400,000 clones, roughly 84% seen once. Cohorts were assigned according to the clinical history that participants reported. Two negative PCRs, clearance, or symptom resolution had been documented for recovered Cohort 3 donors. In germline, CDR1 is SGHNT, CDR2 YYREEE (reference sequence). The CDR3 totals 13 residues. The V end lost 4 bases, the J end lost 0 bases, and 4 bases lay between the germline ends.

This receptor was identified in a woman in her 30s who had recovered from COVID-19. The material sequenced was PBMCs or T cells enriched from blood (not recorded which). The chain uses TRBV5-4 and TRBJ1-4; D not resolved. The CDR3 DNA reads TGTGCCAGCAGCCGCGCAACTAATGAAAAACTGTTTTTT. Translating gives CASSRATNEKLFF.